This record covers a single T cell receptor beta chain. It lacks a known antigen. No base-level quality is on record; no much larger clone is a single base apart. Genomic DNA was isolated using the Qiagen DNeasy kit from unsorted PBMCs as well as from negatively selected CD4+ and CD8+ fractions. Using primers that anneal to V and J segments, immunoSEQ multiplex PCR amplified the TCR beta CDR3 regions. A synthetic immune receptor repertoire was used to minimize amplification bias, and any remaining bias was removed computationally after sequencing. On the authors' methods: Custom Python scripts were used to quantify repertoire diversity as the Shannon entropy index. Unsorted, CD4+ and CD8+ repertoires were examined separately, except in combined analyses, for which CD4+ and CD8+ sequences were merged in silico. The source is immuneACCESS, and TCRdb retained only in-frame sequences with V and J called. Part of the clones is not carried over; for the studies checked, unresolved V genes explain less than half of this, and the remainder is unexplained. That table supplies the V and J calls and clone size; D and trimming were determined from the DNA. The sample includes about 21,000 clones, with around 94% observed a single time. 4.5% to 6.5% of the sample belongs to the ten largest clones.

Spanning cysteine to phenylalanine, the CDR3 consists of 17 amino acids. CDR3 DNA only is kept here, 51 bases in frame from base 1. These data belong to a study of PD-1 blockade in classical Hodgkin lymphoma (dated by TCRdb to the early 2020s). General notes on the study: The study used CyTOF and TCR beta sequencing to define a peripheral blood immune signature of response to PD-1 blockade in classical Hodgkin lymphoma.

Sample time point, as interpreted from the label and publication: newly diagnosed, previously untreated cHL patient sample. PBMCs from patients with newly diagnosed, previously untreated classical Hodgkin lymphoma were sequenced as a comparison group for the relapsed/refractory trial patients. Peripheral blood was collected in 8 mL Vacutainer Cell Preparation Tubes, from which PBMCs were isolated by centrifugation and then cryopreserved. The study at large found these results: Baseline TCR diversity was reported to be lower in newly diagnosed patients than in healthy donors and to be lower still in relapsed/refractory patients. The study was limited to a single clinical trial cohort, and causes of repertoire differences, possibly disease activity or prior therapy, remained undefined.

The sample consisted of peripheral blood mononuclear cells (PBMCs). The V and J genes are TRBV21-1 and TRBJ1-4; TRBD1 is the table's D call and was not checked against the DNA. TRBV21-1 is deemed a pseudogene. The TCR originated in a human donor with classical Hodgkin lymphoma. The encoded CDR3 is CASSRKTNGTSNEKLFF. In nucleotide form, the sequence is TGTGCCAGCAGCAGAAAGACAAACGGCACGTCTAATGAAAAACTGTTTTTT.